This entry lists 10 T cell receptor beta chains sequenced from one sample in a study of blood T cell repertoires in COVID-19. The repertoire was sequenced with immunoSEQ multiplex PCR; TCRdb's copy has only in-frame clones and lacks some. Of about 160,000 clones listed, about 86% are singletons. Input material: peripheral blood. These receptors originate from a woman in her 70s with COVID-19, enrolled during active disease.

This clone has a handful of counts. Other DNA sequences of this sample code for an identical CDR3. This rearrangement joins TRBV9 to TRBJ1-1, with no clear D. From germline, CDR1 is SGDLS and CDR2 YYNGEE. V was cut by 1 base and J by 1 base, with 5 bases left in between. CDR3 length: 13 amino acids. The CDR3 spells CASSVTGNTEAFF. The DNA of the CDR3 is TGTGCCAGCAGCGTAACGGGGAACACTGAAGCTTTCTTT. Full variable domain (missing parts from reference TRBV9 and TRBJ1-1): DSGVTQTPKHLITATGQRVTLRCSPRSGDLSVYWYQQSLDQGLQFLIQYYNGEERAKGNILERFSAQQFPDLHSELNLSSLELGDSALYFCASSVTGNTEAFFGQGTRLTVV.

This sequence joins TRBV5-1 and TRBJ2-7; D ambiguous. From germline, CDR1 is SGHRS and CDR2 YFSETQ. Trimming took 4 bases from V and 0 from J, leaving 14 bases between them. The CDR3 extends over 15 amino acids. CDR3 residues: CASSPGSGRSYEQYF. Written as DNA, the CDR3 is TGCGCCAGCAGCCCAGGCTCCGGCCGCTCCTACGAGCAGTACTTC.

Only a few counts were recorded for this clone. J is TRBJ1-1 and V is TRBV5-1, with D perhaps TRBD1 (5 bases). The CDR3 runs to 14 residues. Germline CDR1 is SGHRS and CDR2 is YFSETQ. V lost 5 bases, J lost 1 base, and 12 bases lay in between. For the CDR3, the DNA is TGCGCCAGCAGGATCACGGGGGGGAACACTGAAGCTTTCTTT. This encodes CASRITGGNTEAFF.

This clone was counted a few times. V is TRBV25-1 and J is TRBJ2-7, with D uncertain. The CDR3 extends over 12 amino acids. CDR1 and CDR2 (germline): MGHDK, SYGVNS. Trimming removed 5 bases from V and 3 bases from J, with 8 bases in between. CDR3: CASSYERYEQYF. The DNA for the CDR3 is TGTGCCAGCAGTTACGAGCGCTACGAGCAGTACTTC.

V gene TRBV2 combines with J gene TRBJ1-1; no definite D call. V gave up 3 bases and J gave up 1 base, with 9 bases separating them. The CDR3 has 14 amino acids. Looked up from germline, CDR1 is SNHLY and CDR2 is FYNNEI. The CDR3 nucleotides are TGTGCCAGCAGTGATTTACAACAGAACACTGAAGCTTTCTTT. Translated, it gives CASSDLQQNTEAFF.

This chain joins TRBV7-2 and TRBJ1-1; D is ambiguous. The CDR3 spans 14 residues. Deletions cut 1 base from V and 6 bases from J, with 12 bases between. Germline V lookup: CDR1 SGHTA, CDR2 FQGNSA. This chain's CDR3 is CASSLVSQAPEAFF. CDR3 sequence (DNA): TGTGCCAGCAGCTTAGTAAGCCAGGCCCCTGAAGCTTTCTTT. Supplemented by reference TRBV7-2 and TRBJ1-1, the full variable domain reads GAGVSQSPSNKVTEKGKDVELRCDPISGHTALYWYRQSLGQGLEFLIYFQGNSAPDKSGLPSDRFSAERTGGSVSTLTIQRTQQEDSAVYLCASSLVSQAPEAFFGQGTRLTVV.

The gene calls are TRBV15 and TRBJ1-4, with 8 bases that match TRBD1. J lost 7 bases, V lost 6 bases, and 7 bases had no gene match. CDR1 is LNHNV, CDR2 YYDKDF, per germline (reference sequence). The CDR3 totals 14 residues. The CDR3 nucleotides read TGTGCCACCAGAGTCCACAGGGGGGGTGAAAAACTGTTTTTT. Protein sequence: CATRVHRGGEKLFF.

This chain connects TRBV12-5 to TRBJ1-2; D remains unclear. This CDR3 spans 13 amino acids. V lost 6 bases, J lost 4 bases, and 12 bases lay in between. Germline CDR1 and CDR2: LGHNT and FRNRAP. Here the CDR3 DNA reads TGTGCTAGTGGGCGGTCGGGAGTCTATGGCTACACCTTC. Residues: CASGRSGVYGYTF. Looking up the rest from reference TRBV12-5 and TRBJ1-2 gives the full variable domain: DARVTQTPRHKVTEMGQEVTMRCQPILGHNTVFWYRQTMMQGLELLAYFRNRAPLDDSGMPKDRFSAEMPDATLATLKIQPSEPRDSAVYFCASGRSGVYGYTFGSGTRLTVV.

Only one count was recorded for this clone. V is TRBV2 and J is TRBJ1-3; D is ambiguous. There are 15 residues in the CDR3. Germline-derived CDR1 and CDR2 are SNHLY and FYNNEI. V lost 4 bases, J lost 0 bases, and 10 bases lay in between. CDR3 residues: CASSGGLSSGNTIYF. In nucleotides, the CDR3 is TGTGCCAGCAGTGGTGGACTGAGCTCTGGAAACACCATATATTTT. Full variable domain (remainder filled in from reference TRBV2 and TRBJ1-3): EPEVTQTPSHQVTQMGQEVILRCVPISNHLYFYWYRQILGQKVEFLVSFYNNEISEKSEIFDDQFSVERPDGSNFTLKIRSTKLEDSAMYFCASSGGLSSGNTIYFGEGSWLTVV.

The chain couples TRBV3-1 (or the pseudogene TRBV3-2) to TRBJ1-1; TRBD1 aligns across 7 bases. The V gene's germline CDR1 is LGHDT and CDR2 YNNKEL (reference sequence). There are 13 residues in the CDR3. The V and J ends lost 4 bases and 3 bases, in that order; junction bases with no gene match: 2. CDR3 sequence: CASSLTGDTEAFF. The CDR3 DNA reads TGTGCCAGCAGCCTTACAGGGGACACTGAAGCTTTCTTT.